The entry below gives a single T cell receptor (beta chain) sequence along with its context. Its antigen has not been determined. No much larger clone is present one base from it, and per-base qualities are unavailable. Healthy HIV-negative adults with no recently reported acute infections or vaccinations were included as donors. Every donor was a Caucasian adult living in Nashville, Tennessee, USA. CD4+ T cells were enriched by magnetic negative selection; naive cells were then positively selected on CD45RA, and the negative fraction formed the memory subset. After blood collection by leukapheresis, PBMCs were isolated using Ficoll-Histopaque density gradient centrifugation and then cryopreserved in the vapor phase of liquid nitrogen. Analytical flow cytometry was used to check the purity and quantity of every magnetically sorted T cell population. From each sorted fraction, genomic DNA was isolated and quantified by UV absorbance on a Nanodrop 2000c.

This sample was taken from a study of shared clonotypes between healthy human individuals (dated by TCRdb to the early 2020s). Looking at the study overall: The cohort included a few men and a couple of women between 18 and 49 years of age. For each donor, three plates each were used for CD4 naive and CD4 memory, two plates were used for CD8 naive, and one plate was used for CD8 memory. Blood TCR repertoires of a handful of healthy adults were deeply sequenced to estimate repertoire size and the extent of clonotype sharing between individuals. To increase sequencing depth and limit assay-specific biases, TCR repertoire library preparation and sequencing were carried out by different laboratories using diverse techniques. Between about 0.94 and 10 billion PBMCs per donor were obtained by leukapheresis.

TCR CDR3 regions were amplified from genomic DNA by multiplex PCR using the deep immunoSEQ assay. For each cell subset, the extracted genomic DNA was distributed evenly across all wells of several immunoSEQ 96-well plates, and each plate served as one replicate. For sorted subsets, roughly 190 ng of genomic DNA, equivalent to around 30,000 T cell genomes, went into each replicate PCR. Purified libraries were measured with a Qubit 3.0 fluorometer, size-checked on a Bioanalyzer 2100, and measured again with the KAPA Library Quantification kit. Every immunoSEQ 96-well plate was sequenced on a separate single-read 150-cycle Illumina NextSeq 550 flow cell. The authors' analysis ran thus. Because the immunoSEQ output held only junctional sequences and lacked quality scores, the filtering could not match the filtering applied to full-length reads. To assign V/J genes and CDR3, sequences were annotated against IMGT germline references using PyIR, a Python wrapper for IgBLAST v1.9. Reads were removed for weak V/J assignments (E-value above 1e-6), missing CDR3, stop codons, out-of-frame junctions, or ambiguous translated residues. V3J clonotypes were defined as sequences sharing the same inferred V gene, J gene, and CDR3 amino acid sequence. Percentage overlap between repertoires was computed as shared unique clonotypes divided by the size of the smaller repertoire. Three approaches were used to assess repertoire richness: RTK rarefaction, the Chao1 estimator, and Recon v2.1 estimates of unobserved clonotypes. Generation probabilities were computed with OLGA for all TCRbeta clonotypes obtained by the gDNA method from several donors. TCRdb retrieved this table from immuneACCESS and kept in-frame rearrangements only. Not all clones are present; in checked studies, unresolved V genes account for under half, and no reason is known for the remainder. Clonal size and the V and J genes are those of that table, whereas D and trimming came from the DNA. This sample lists a few million clones; under 95% were detected once. The top ten clones comprise more than 0.35% of the sample.

What the work shows at the level of the full study, not this receptor alone: Sampling was restricted to blood, and TCR repertoires in tissues likely differ from the TCR repertoires found in blood. Compared with non-shared clonotypes, clonotypes shared by all four sorted-subset donors had higher generation probabilities. Because the study included a small number of donors, the genetic and exposure-history diversity represented was limited. Larger estimated clonotype richness was generally found for naive subsets than for memory subsets. Even with the large sequencing depth, rarefaction of the sorted-subset datasets indicated that sequencing was incomplete. Pairwise subsampling indicated that sequencing depth was expected to affect the degree of clonotype sharing among donors. When several donors were compared, the shared fraction of clonotypes was around 5% for naive CD4, more than 3% for naive CD8, 2% to 2.5% for memory CD4, and about 0.36% for memory CD8.

CDR1 and CDR2 (SGHKS, YYEKEE) derive from the germline V gene (reference sequence). Trimming leaves V shorter by 0 bases and J shorter by 3 bases, with the junction holding 5 bases beyond the gene matches. Measured from the cysteine to the phenylalanine, the CDR3 is 16 residues long. Of the read, only the CDR3 DNA is kept; its 48 bases are in frame from base 1. The rearrangement joined TRBV5-5 to TRBJ1-5, with 8 middle bases fitting TRBD1. The clonotype comes from a man between 18 and 35 years old in good health. Some clones in this sample may be carry-over from other donors' samples. Specimen: naive CD4+ T cells from PBMCs. The sample's cell subset or site label, in plain terms: CD45RA+ positively selected. The CDR3 region has the sequence CASSLVAGGVNQPQHF. The nucleotide sequence is given as TGTGCCAGCAGCTTGGTGGCAGGGGGCGTCAATCAGCCCCAGCATTTT.